This T cell receptor (beta chain) comes out of a study of shared clonotypes between healthy human individuals. Study summary: Each donor's CD4 naive and CD4 memory cells filled three plates apiece, CD8 naive two, and CD8 memory one.

About this clone: What it binds is unknown.

Losses at the gene ends were 3 bases for V and 4 bases for J; bases not matched to a gene: 10. This CDR3 contains 16 residues. CDR1 and CDR2 (germline): SGHNT, YYREEE (reference sequence). Study findings and constraints: Rarefaction gave evidence that sorted-subset sequencing remained incomplete despite large depth.

Assay: immunoSEQ multiplex PCR; the TCRdb copy retains only in-frame clones and omits some. In the table there are 2 million to 2.5 million clones, 80% to 95% of which are singletons. Sequenced: naive CD4+ T cells from PBMCs. Sample subset: CD45RA+ positively selected. This receptor was taken from a young man in good health. Some clones in this sample may be carry-over from other donors' samples. This sequence joins TRBV5-4 and TRBJ2-5; 9 bases are a match to TRBD1. CDR3 in amino acids: CASSWEGQGLRETQYF. The CDR3 DNA reads as TGTGCCAGCAGCTGGGAGGGACAGGGCCTTAGAGAGACCCAGTACTTC.